This is a list of T cell receptor beta chains from one sample in a study of blood T cell repertoires in COVID-19. Clones were read by immunoSEQ multiplex PCR, and TCRdb kept only the in-frame ones, dropping some. The sample carries roughly 70,000 clones, approximately 80% recorded once. The specimen was peripheral blood. All receptors derive from a woman aged 80 or over with active or convalescent COVID-19. The CDR3 runs from the conserved cysteine through the conserved F or W. D genes are given only for firm matches.

CDR3,D,J,V
CAWSELTWTSGGTDTQYF,TRBD2,TRBJ2-3,TRBV30
CATSDPRQREETQYF,NA,TRBJ2-5,TRBV24-1
CASSLTQSTGRTDTQYF,NA,TRBJ2-3,TRBV7-3
CASSLGQNTGELFF,NA,TRBJ2-2,TRBV7-2
CASSEDRGVVYSNQPQHF,TRBD1,TRBJ1-5,TRBV10-1
CASSQDAGLAKNEQFF,TRBD2,TRBJ2-1,TRBV3-1/TRBV3-2
CASTPGQDGYEQYF,TRBD1,TRBJ2-7,TRBV6-5
CALGQLWTPDTQYF,TRBD1,TRBJ2-3,TRBV30
CASSPRGLAGEGSPHEQYF,TRBD2,TRBJ2-7,TRBV27
CASSSPGGGPDTGELFF,TRBD2,TRBJ2-2,TRBV7-9
CASSIRTSGGRTDTQYF,TRBD2,TRBJ2-3,TRBV9
CASSSQGSLSPLHF,NA,TRBJ1-6,TRBV7-2
CASSLSRAAEQYF,NA,TRBJ2-7,TRBV5-1
CASSLASGRGTGELFF,TRBD2,TRBJ2-2,TRBV7-6
CASSYVQEHYEQYF,NA,TRBJ2-7,TRBV6-2/TRBV6-3
CASTSTGDYNEQFF,NA,TRBJ2-1,TRBV9
CASSQIYGETQYF,NA,TRBJ2-5,TRBV4-2
CASSLMVGQGFRGTGELFF,TRBD1,TRBJ2-2,TRBV28
CASSQESPPGSQYF,NA,TRBJ2-7,TRBV4-1
CASSPLAGAGNEQFF,TRBD2,TRBJ2-1,TRBV27
CASSSTGTGPYEQYF,TRBD1,TRBJ2-7,TRBV7-2
CASRSTGFTEAFF,NA,TRBJ1-1,TRBV19
CASSRGGPYGYTF,NA,TRBJ1-2,TRBV19
CASSFDRGGNTEAFF,TRBD1,TRBJ1-1,TRBV6-5
CASSPMGWTNVPTDTQYF,NA,TRBJ2-3,TRBV5-6
CASSALTSGNGELFF,TRBD2,TRBJ2-2,TRBV2
CASSYSYHSSTDTQYF,NA,TRBJ2-3,TRBV6-2/TRBV6-3
CASSTGTDGYTF,TRBD1,TRBJ1-2,TRBV3-1/TRBV3-2
CASSLAGTPNTEAFF,NA,TRBJ1-1,TRBV7-6
CASSLLASGANVLTF,TRBD2,TRBJ2-6,TRBV2
CATSDFRLAGEQFF,TRBD2,TRBJ2-1,TRBV24-1
CASSPPPGEGNEQFF,NA,TRBJ2-1,TRBV6-5
CASSDGTGGNTIYF,TRBD1,TRBJ1-3,TRBV5-1
CASSLGLDTDTQYF,NA,TRBJ2-3,TRBV5-1
CASSLGSPNSGNTIYF,NA,TRBJ1-3,TRBV18
CASSVRSSSYNEQFF,NA,TRBJ2-1,TRBV2
CASSLSGQGGSYGYTF,TRBD1,TRBJ1-2,TRBV5-1
CASSFGNRGEQYF,NA,TRBJ2-7,TRBV11-3